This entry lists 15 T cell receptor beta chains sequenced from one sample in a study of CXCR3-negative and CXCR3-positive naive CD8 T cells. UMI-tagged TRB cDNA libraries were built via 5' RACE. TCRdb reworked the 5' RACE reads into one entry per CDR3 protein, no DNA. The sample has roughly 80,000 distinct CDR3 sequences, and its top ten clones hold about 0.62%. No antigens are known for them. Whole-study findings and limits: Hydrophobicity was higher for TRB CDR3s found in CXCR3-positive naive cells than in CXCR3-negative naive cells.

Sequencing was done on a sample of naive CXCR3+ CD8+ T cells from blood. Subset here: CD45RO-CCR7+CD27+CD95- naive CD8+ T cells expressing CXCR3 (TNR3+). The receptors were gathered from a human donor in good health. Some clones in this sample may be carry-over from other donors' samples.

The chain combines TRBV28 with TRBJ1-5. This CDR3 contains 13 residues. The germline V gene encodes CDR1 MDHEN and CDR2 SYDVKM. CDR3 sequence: CASSLVRDQPQHF.

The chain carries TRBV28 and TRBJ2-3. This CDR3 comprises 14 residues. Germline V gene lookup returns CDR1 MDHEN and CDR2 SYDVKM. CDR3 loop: CASSPDTYTDTQYF.

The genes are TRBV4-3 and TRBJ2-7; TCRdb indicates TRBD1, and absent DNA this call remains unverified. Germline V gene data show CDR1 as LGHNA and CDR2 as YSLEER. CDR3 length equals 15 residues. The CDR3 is CASSQVRRQSDEQYF.

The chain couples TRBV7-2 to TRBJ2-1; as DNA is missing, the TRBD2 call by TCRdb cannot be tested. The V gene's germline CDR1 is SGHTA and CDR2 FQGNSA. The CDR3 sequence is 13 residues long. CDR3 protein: CASSPGLTNEQFF.

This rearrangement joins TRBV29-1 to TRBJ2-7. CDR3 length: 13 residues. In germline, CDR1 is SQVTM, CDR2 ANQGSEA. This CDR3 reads CSVVGGRNYEQYF.

The CDR3 here is CASSLLGALEEEYF. The rearrangement links TRBV5-6 to TRBJ2-7; TCRdb returns TRBD1, unconfirmable since there is no DNA. This CDR3 spans 14 amino acids. From germline, CDR1 is SGHDT and CDR2 YYEEEE.

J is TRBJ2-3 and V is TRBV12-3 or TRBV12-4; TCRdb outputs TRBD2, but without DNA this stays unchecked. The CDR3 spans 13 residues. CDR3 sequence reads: CASSLGTAGTQYF.

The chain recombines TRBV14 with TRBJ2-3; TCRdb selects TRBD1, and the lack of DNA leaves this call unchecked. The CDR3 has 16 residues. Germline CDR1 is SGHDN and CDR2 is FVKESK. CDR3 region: CASSQNAPSGLDTQYF.

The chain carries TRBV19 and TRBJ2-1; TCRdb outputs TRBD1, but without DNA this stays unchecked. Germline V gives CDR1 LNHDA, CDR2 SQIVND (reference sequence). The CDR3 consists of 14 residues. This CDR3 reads CATRQKLSYNEQFF.

CDR3 amino acids: CASSPISSSYEQYF. The chain links TRBV18 to TRBJ2-7. CDR3 length: 14 amino acids. The germline gives CDR1 KGHSH, CDR2 LQKENI.

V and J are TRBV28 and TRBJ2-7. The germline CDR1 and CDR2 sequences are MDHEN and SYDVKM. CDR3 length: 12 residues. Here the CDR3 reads CASSLFAYEQYF.

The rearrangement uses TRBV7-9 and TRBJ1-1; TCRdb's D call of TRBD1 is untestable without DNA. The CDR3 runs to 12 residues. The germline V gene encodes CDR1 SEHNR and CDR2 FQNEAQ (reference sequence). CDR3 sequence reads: CSSARGDTEAFF.

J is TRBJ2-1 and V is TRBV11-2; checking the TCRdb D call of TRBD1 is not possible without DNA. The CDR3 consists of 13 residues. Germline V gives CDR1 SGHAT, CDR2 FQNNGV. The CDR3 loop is CASSFKGPDEQFF.

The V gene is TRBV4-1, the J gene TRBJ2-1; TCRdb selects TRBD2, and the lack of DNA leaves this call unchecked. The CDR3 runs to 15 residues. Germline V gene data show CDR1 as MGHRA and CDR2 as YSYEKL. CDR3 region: CASSQVLVGREKEFF.

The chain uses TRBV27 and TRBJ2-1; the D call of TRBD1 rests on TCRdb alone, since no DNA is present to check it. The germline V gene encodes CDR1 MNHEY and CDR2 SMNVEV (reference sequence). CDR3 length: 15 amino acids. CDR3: CASAIKGAGSSEQFF.